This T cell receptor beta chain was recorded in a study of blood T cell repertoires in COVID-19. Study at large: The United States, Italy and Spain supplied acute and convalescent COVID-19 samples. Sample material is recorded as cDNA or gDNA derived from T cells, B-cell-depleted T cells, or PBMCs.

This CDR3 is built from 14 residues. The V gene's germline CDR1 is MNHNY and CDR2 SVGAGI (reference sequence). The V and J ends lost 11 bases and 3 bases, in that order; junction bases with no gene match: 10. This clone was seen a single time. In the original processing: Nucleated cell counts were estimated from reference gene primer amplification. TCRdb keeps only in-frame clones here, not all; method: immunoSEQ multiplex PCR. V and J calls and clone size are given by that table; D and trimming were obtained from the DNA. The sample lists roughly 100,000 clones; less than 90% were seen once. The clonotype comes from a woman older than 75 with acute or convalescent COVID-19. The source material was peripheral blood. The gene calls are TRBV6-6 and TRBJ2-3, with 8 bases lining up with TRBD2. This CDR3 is CAGSGAGGTDTQYF. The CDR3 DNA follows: TGTGCCGGATCCGGGGCGGGGGGTACAGATACGCAGTATTTT.